Each of the 12 T cell receptor beta chains below was sequenced from the same sample in a study of blood T cells in healthy people across ages. The authors ran a second PCR of about 6 to 11 cycles using a sample-barcoded 5' primer and a J-beta primer mix. From the 5' RACE reads, TCRdb called clonotypes with MiXCR, one entry per CDR3 protein. The data show about 760,000 distinct CDR3 sequences, around 25% seen once. The sample was also linked to a second study, of T cells of mothers and their children.

The specimen was blood. These receptors originate from a boy under 18 in good health.

V gene TRBV24-1 combines with J gene TRBJ2-6, with 7 bases aligning to TRBD1. Germline lookup yields CDR1 KGHDR and CDR2 SFDVKD. Losses at the gene ends were 4 bases for V and 4 bases for J; bases not matched to a gene: 9. The CDR3 totals 17 residues. The CDR3 coding sequence is TGTGCCACCAGTGACAGGACAGGTCTTCTGGGGGCCAACGTCCTGACTTTC. Translated, it gives CATSDRTGLLGANVLTF.

The rearrangement joins TRBV12-3 or TRBV12-4 to TRBJ2-2; 11 bases are shared with TRBD1. After removal of 5 bases from V and 7 bases from J, the junction contained 6 bases not matched to a gene. CDR3 length: 15 residues. The CDR3 nucleotides read TGTGCCAGCAGTCCAGGACAGGGGGCAGTCGGGGAGCTGTTTTTT. Translating gives CASSPGQGAVGELFF.

This rearrangement joins TRBV12-3 or TRBV12-4 to TRBJ2-3; tentatively, D is TRBD1 or TRBD2 (5 bases each). V dropped 3 bases and J dropped 1 base, with 11 bases sitting between them. CDR3 size: 15 residues. The CDR3 here is CASSFVQGGTDTQYF. The CDR3 region has the DNA TGTGCCAGCAGTTTCGTCCAGGGAGGCACAGATACGCAGTATTTT.

This clonotype has a handful of counts. V is TRBV6-5 and J is TRBJ2-1, with D maybe TRBD2 (6 bases). Trimming removed 4 bases from V and 4 bases from J, with 11 bases in between. Germline V gives CDR1 MNHEY, CDR2 SVGAGI. The CDR3 sequence is 14 residues long. The CDR3 is CASSSRDFYNEQFF. The CDR3 nucleotides are TGTGCCAGCAGTTCCCGGGACTTTTACAATGAGCAGTTCTTC.

This clonotype was seen more than once but under ten times. The chain recombines TRBV5-5 with TRBJ2-6, with D unresolved. The CDR3 runs to 14 residues. Germline values: CDR1 SGHKS, CDR2 YYEKEE (reference sequence). The V and J ends lost 2 bases and 4 bases respectively, with 7 bases between them. The CDR3 protein is CASSFKAGANVLTF. CDR3 coding DNA: TGTGCCAGCAGCTTTAAGGCCGGGGCCAACGTCCTGACTTTC.

This clonotype was detected only once. The J gene is TRBJ2-2, the V gene TRBV9; 8 bases agree with TRBD1. The CDR3 covers 16 residues. The germline V gene encodes CDR1 SGDLS and CDR2 YYNGEE. V lost 0 bases, J lost 2 bases, and 3 bases stayed unmatched. The CDR3 bases are TGTGCCAGCAGCGTAGGGGACAGGAAAAACACCGGGGAGCTGTTTTTT. It yields the protein CASSVGDRKNTGELFF.

This rearrangement joins TRBV5-6 to TRBJ2-5; 13 nucleotides match TRBD2. The J call may be incorrect, as the DNA end agrees better with TRBJ2-1. Looked up from germline, CDR1 is SGHDT and CDR2 is YYEEEE. The CDR3 is 16 residues long. The CDR3 here is CASSWGTSGRGDEQFF. For the CDR3, the DNA is TGTGCCAGCAGCTGGGGTACTAGCGGGAGGGGCGATGAGCAGTTCTTC.

J is TRBJ1-5 and V is TRBV25-1, with D perhaps TRBD1 (6 bases). The CDR3 totals 14 residues. Between the trimmed V and J ends, which lost 1 base and 5 bases, there was a span of 9 bases. Germline V gives CDR1 MGHDK, CDR2 SYGVNS. Here the CDR3 reads CASSESPGDQPQHF. The CDR3 DNA follows: TGTGCCAGCAGTGAATCGCCAGGGGATCAGCCCCAGCATTTT.

This clonotype was picked up a small number of times. The rearrangement uses TRBV24-1 and TRBJ2-1; D is unresolved. The J call may be in error: the DNA end matches TRBJ2-5 better. Germline lookup yields CDR1 KGHDR and CDR2 SFDVKD. CDR3 length: 11 residues. CDR3 sequence reads: CATSHLETQYF. Written as DNA, the CDR3 is TGTGCCACCAGTCACTTAGAGACCCAGTACTTC.

This clonotype showed up just a few times. This chain uses TRBV15 with TRBJ2-1; TRBD2 matches at 13 bases. The germline CDR1 and CDR2 sequences are LNHNV and YYDKDF (reference sequence). CDR3 length: 17 residues. Trimming at V came to 10 bases and at J to 3 bases, leaving 12 bases not matched to a gene. The CDR3 is CAIHHRTSGGFYNEQFF. DNA for the CDR3: TGTGCCATTCACCATAGGACTAGCGGGGGATTCTACAATGAGCAGTTCTTC.

This rearrangement joins TRBV6-5 to TRBJ2-6, with TRBD1 matching 8 bases. Trimming at V came to 4 bases and at J to 1 base, leaving 6 bases not matched to a gene. CDR1 is MNHEY and CDR2 is SVGAGI in the germline V gene. This CDR3 comprises 17 residues. The CDR3: CASSFGQGSSGANVLTF. CDR3 nucleotides: TGTGCCAGCAGTTTCGGACAGGGAAGTTCTGGGGCCAACGTCCTGACTTTC.

There are a few counts of this clonotype. The chain links TRBV7-3 to TRBJ2-2; weak D call: TRBD1 (6 bases). Per the germline V gene, CDR1 is SGHTA and CDR2 is FQGTGA. Between the trimmed V and J ends, which lost 1 base and 5 bases, there was a span of 11 bases. CDR3 length: 15 amino acids. The CDR3 spells CASSLRDTPTGELFF. The CDR3 DNA reads TGTGCCAGCAGCTTAAGGGACACCCCAACCGGGGAGCTGTTTTTT.